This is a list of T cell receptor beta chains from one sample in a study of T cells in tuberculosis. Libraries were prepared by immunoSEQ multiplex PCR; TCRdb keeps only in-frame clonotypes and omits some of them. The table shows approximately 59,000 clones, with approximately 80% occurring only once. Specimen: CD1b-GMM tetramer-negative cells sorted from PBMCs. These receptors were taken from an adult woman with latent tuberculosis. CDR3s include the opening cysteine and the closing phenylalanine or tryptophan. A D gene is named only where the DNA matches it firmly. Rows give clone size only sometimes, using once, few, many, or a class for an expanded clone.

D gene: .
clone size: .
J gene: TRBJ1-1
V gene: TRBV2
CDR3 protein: CASSEEEGIGTEAFF
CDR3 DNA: TGTGCCAGCAGTGAAGAGGAGGGGATAGGCACTGAAGCTTTCTTT

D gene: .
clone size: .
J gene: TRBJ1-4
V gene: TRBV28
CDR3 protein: CASRLQGDEKLFF
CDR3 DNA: TGTGCCAGCAGACTACAGGGAGACGAAAAACTGTTTTTT

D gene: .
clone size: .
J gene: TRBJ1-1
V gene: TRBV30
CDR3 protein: CAWRGALRNTEAFF
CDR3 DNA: TGTGCCTGGAGGGGCGCGCTCAGGAACACTGAAGCTTTCTTT

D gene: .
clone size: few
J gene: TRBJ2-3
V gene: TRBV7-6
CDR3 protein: CASSSRGEGTDTQYF
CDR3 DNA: TGTGCCAGCAGCTCGAGGGGGGAGGGGACAGATACGCAGTATTTT

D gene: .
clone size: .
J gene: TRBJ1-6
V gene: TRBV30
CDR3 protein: CAWSVGQGNNSPLHF
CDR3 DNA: TGTGCCTGGAGTGTGGGGCAGGGGAATAATTCACCCCTCCACTTT

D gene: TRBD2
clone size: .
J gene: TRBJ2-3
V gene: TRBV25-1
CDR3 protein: CASSESGGGFTDTQYF
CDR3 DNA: TGTGCCAGCAGTGAATCCGGCGGGGGTTTCACAGATACGCAGTATTTT

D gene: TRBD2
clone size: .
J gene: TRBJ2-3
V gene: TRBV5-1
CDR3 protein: CASSFLSGTSTDTQYF
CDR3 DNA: TGCGCCAGCAGCTTCCTTAGCGGGACTAGCACAGATACGCAGTATTTT

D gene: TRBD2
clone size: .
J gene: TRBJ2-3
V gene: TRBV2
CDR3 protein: CASRSLAGLVNTQYF
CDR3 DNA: TGTGCCAGCAGATCATTAGCGGGGCTTGTTAATACGCAGTATTTT

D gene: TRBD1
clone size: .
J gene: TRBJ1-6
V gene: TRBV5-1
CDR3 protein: CASSLGVGTANSPLHF
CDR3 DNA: TGCGCCAGCAGCTTGGGCGTAGGGACAGCTAATTCACCCCTCCACTTT

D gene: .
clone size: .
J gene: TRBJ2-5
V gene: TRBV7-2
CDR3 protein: CASSLHFTGETQYF
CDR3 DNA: TGTGCCAGCAGCTTACACTTTACGGGGGAGACCCAGTACTTC

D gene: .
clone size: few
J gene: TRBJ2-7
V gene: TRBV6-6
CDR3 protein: CASSRGSSYEQYF
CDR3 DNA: TGTGCCAGCAGCCGGGGGAGCTCCTACGAGCAGTACTTC

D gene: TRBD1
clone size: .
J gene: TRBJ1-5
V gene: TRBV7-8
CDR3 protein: CASSRQGTNNQPQHF
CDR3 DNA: TGTGCCAGCAGCCGACAGGGGACCAACAATCAGCCCCAGCATTTT

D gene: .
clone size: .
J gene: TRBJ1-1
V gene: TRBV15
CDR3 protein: CATSRGRTGPNTEAFF
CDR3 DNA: TGTGCCACCAGCAGAGGAAGAACAGGGCCGAACACTGAAGCTTTCTTT

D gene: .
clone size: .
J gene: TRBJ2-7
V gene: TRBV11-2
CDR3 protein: CASSLAGSPGLEQYF
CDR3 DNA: TGTGCCAGCAGCTTAGCCGGGTCTCCGGGACTCGAGCAGTACTTC

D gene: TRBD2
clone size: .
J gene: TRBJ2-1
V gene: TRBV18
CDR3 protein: CASSLPGGLAEYNEQFF
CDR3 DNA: TGTGCCAGCTCACTCCCCGGGGGACTAGCGGAGTACAATGAGCAGTTCTTC

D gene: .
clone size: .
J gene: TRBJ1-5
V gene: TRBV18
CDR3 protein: CASSPTRRGEPQHF
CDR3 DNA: TGTGCCAGCTCACCTACCCGGCGGGGTGAGCCCCAGCATTTT

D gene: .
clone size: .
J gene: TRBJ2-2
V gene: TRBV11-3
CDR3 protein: CASSFGGPGELFF
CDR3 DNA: TGTGCCAGCAGCTTCGGGGGGCCCGGGGAGCTGTTTTTT

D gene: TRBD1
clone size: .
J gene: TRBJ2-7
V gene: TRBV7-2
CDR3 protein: CASSADRVYEQYF
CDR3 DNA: TGTGCCAGCAGCGCGGACAGGGTTTACGAGCAGTACTTC

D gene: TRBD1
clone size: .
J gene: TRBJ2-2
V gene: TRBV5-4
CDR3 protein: CASSPPDRAGTGELFF
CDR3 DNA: TGTGCCAGCAGCCCCCCGGACAGGGCTGGCACCGGGGAGCTGTTTTTT

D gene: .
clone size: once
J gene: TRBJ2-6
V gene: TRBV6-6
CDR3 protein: CASREGYGANVLTF
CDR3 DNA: TGTGCCAGCAGGGAGGGGTATGGGGCCAACGTCCTGACTTTC

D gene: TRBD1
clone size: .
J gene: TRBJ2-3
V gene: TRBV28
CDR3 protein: CASRKGPGTGSDTQYF
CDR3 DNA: TGTGCCAGCAGAAAGGGTCCCGGGACAGGATCAGATACGCAGTATTTT

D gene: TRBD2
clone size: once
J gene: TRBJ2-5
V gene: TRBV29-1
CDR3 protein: CSVEGSGGAPTETQYF
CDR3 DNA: TGCAGCGTTGAAGGGAGCGGGGGAGCCCCAACAGAGACCCAGTACTTC

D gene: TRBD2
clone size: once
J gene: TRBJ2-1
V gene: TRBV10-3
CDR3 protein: CATMTSGGHSSYNEQFF
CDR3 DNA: TGTGCCACCATGACTAGCGGGGGCCATAGCTCCTACAATGAGCAGTTCTTC

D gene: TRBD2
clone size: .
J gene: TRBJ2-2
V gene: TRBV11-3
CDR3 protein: CASSPAGGSGELFF
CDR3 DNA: TGTGCCAGCAGCCCGGCGGGGGGTTCCGGGGAGCTGTTTTTT

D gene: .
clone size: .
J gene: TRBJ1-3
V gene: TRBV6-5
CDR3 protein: CASSLDSFSGNTIYF
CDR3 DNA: TGTGCCAGCAGCCTAGACAGTTTCTCTGGAAACACCATATATTTT

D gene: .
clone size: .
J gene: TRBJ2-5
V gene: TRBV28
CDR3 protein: CASSLGGKPQYF
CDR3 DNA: TGTGCCAGCAGTTTAGGAGGCAAGCCCCAGTACTTC

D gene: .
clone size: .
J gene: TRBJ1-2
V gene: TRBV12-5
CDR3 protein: CASGLNPRTGIYGYTF
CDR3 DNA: TGTGCTAGTGGTTTAAACCCTCGAACAGGGATATATGGCTACACCTTC

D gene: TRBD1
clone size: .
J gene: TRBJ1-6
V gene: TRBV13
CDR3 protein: CASSLGTGDFPLHF
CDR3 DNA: TGTGCCAGCAGCTTGGGGACAGGGGATTTCCCCCTCCACTTT

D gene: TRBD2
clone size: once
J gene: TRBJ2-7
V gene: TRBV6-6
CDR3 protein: CASSYPRTSGGFEQYF
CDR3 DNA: TGTGCCAGCAGTTACCCCCGGACTAGCGGGGGCTTCGAGCAGTACTTC

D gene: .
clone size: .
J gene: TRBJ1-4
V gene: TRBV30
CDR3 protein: CAWTQGTNEKLFF
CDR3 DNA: TGTGCCTGGACGCAGGGGACCAATGAAAAACTGTTTTTT

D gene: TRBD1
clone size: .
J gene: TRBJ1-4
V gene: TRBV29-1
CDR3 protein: CSVGPGTALEKLFF
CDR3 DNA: TGCAGCGTTGGACCCGGGACAGCACTTGAAAAACTGTTTTTT

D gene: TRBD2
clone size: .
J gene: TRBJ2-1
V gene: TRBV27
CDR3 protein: CASSLSNSVRMAGGRDNEQFF
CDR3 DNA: TGTGCCAGCAGTTTATCCAACTCGGTTAGAATGGCGGGAGGGCGGGACAATGAGCAGTTCTTC

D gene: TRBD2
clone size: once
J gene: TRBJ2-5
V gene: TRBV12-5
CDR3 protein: CASGPPGLGQETQYF
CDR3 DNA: TGTGCTAGTGGTCCACCGGGACTAGGGCAAGAGACCCAGTACTTC

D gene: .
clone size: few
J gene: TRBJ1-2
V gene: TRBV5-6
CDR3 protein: CASSSISNYGYTF
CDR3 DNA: TGTGCCAGCAGCTCCATTTCTAACTATGGCTACACCTTC

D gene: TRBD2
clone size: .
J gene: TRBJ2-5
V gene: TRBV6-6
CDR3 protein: CASMIASGDKETQYF
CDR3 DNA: TGTGCCAGCATGATCGCTAGCGGGGATAAAGAGACCCAGTACTTC

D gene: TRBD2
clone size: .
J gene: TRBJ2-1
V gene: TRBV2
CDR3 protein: CASSVSGGAAEQFF
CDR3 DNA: TGTGCCAGCAGTGTGAGCGGGGGGGCGGCGGAGCAGTTCTTC

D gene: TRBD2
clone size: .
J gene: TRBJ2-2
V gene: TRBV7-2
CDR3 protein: CASSSRGRAGGTGELFF
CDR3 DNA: TGTGCCAGCAGCTCCAGAGGGAGAGCGGGGGGCACCGGGGAGCTGTTTTTT

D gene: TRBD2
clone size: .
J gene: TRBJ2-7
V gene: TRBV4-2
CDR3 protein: CASSQEGGTGEQYF
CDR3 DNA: TGTGCCAGCAGCCAAGAGGGGGGGACGGGGGAGCAGTACTTC

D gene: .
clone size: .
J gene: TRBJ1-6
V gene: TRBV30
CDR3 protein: CAWTSDSNSPLHF
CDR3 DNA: TGTGCCTGGACTTCGGACAGCAATTCACCCCTCCACTTT

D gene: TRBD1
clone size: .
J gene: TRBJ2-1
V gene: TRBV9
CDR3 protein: CASSVEGTVLPIGEQFF
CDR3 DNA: TGTGCCAGCAGCGTAGAAGGGACAGTACTCCCCATTGGGGAGCAGTTCTTC

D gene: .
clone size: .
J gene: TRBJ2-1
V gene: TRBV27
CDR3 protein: CASRSSSGSYNEQFF
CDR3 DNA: TGTGCCAGCAGATCCTCTTCCGGCTCCTACAATGAGCAGTTCTTC

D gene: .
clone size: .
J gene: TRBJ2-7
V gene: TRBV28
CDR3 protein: CASSHPLGAFSYEQYF
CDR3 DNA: TGTGCCAGCAGCCACCCCCTAGGAGCGTTCTCCTACGAGCAGTACTTC

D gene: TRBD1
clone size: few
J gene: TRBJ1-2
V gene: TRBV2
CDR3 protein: CASSITGTAYGYTF
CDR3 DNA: TGTGCCAGCAGTATCACCGGGACAGCGTATGGCTACACCTTC

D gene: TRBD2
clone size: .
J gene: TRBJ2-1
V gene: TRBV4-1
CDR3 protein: CASSVLAGVYNEQFF
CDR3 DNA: TGCGCCAGCAGCGTACTAGCGGGGGTATACAATGAGCAGTTCTTC

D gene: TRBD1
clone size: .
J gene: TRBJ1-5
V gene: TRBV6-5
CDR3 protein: CASSSRGITGNQPQHF
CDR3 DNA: TGTGCCAGCAGTTCCAGGGGGATTACAGGGAATCAGCCCCAGCATTTT

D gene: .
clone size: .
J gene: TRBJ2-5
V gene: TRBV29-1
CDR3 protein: CSVEDRGLFYF
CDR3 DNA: TGCAGCGTTGAAGACAGGGGCCTATTCTACTTC

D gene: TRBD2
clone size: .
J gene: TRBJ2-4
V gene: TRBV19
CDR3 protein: CASSNTGGFGNIQYF
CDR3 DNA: TGTGCCAGTAGTAATACGGGGGGATTTGGAAACATTCAGTACTTC

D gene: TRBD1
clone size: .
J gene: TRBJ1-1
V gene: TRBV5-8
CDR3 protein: CASSLSIGTGWVRNTEAFF
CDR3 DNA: TGTGCCAGCAGCTTGAGTATTGGGACAGGGTGGGTGAGGAACACTGAAGCTTTCTTT

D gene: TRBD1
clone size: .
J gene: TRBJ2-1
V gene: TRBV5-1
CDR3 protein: CASSQNLFGQGQDEQFF
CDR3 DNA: TGCGCCAGCAGCCAGAACCTCTTTGGACAGGGACAGGATGAGCAGTTCTTC

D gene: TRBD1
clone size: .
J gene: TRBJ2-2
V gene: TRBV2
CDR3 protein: CASTSGTGVTGELFF
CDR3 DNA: TGTGCCAGCACCTCCGGGACAGGGGTTACCGGGGAGCTGTTTTTT

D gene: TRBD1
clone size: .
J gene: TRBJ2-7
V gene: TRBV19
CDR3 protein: CASSLTGGSYEQYF
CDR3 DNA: TGTGCCAGTAGCCTGACAGGGGGATCCTACGAGCAGTACTTC

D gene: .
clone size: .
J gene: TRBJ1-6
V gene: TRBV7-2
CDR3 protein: CASSPRVTGFNSPLHF
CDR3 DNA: TGTGCCAGCAGCCCTCGGGTCACGGGATTTAATTCACCCCTCCACTTT

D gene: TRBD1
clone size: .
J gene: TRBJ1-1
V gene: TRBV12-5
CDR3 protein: CASGQLTRTGRAFF
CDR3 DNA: TGTGCTAGTGGCCAACTCACGAGGACAGGTCGAGCTTTCTTT

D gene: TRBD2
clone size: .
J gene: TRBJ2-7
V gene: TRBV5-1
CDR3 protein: CASSAGGLSYEQYF
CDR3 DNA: TGCGCCAGCAGTGCGGGAGGGCTTTCGTACGAGCAGTACTTC

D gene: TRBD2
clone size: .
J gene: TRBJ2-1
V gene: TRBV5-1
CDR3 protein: CASSLGTSSYNEQFF
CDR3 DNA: TGCGCCAGCAGCTTGGGGACTAGCTCCTACAATGAGCAGTTCTTC